The rows below give T cell receptor beta chains drawn from one sample of a study of blood T cell repertoires in COVID-19. The protocol was immunoSEQ multiplex PCR, while the TCRdb copy is restricted to in-frame clones and leaves out a portion. The sample yields some 290,000 clones, about 88% seen once. Input material: peripheral blood. These receptor sequences come from a man between 18 and 29 years old with active or convalescent COVID-19. Both conserved end residues are part of each CDR3. The order of the fields is CDR3 length, J gene, V gene, D gene, clone size, CDR3 protein, CDR3 DNA. D genes are given only for firm matches. Part of the rows lack a size; the others show once, few, many or a class for expanded clones.

CDR3 length: 14
J gene: TRBJ2-2
V gene: TRBV7-3
D gene: TRBD2
clone size: .
CDR3 protein: CASSFSSGAGELFF
CDR3 DNA: TGTGCCAGCAGCTTTTCTAGCGGGGCCGGGGAGCTGTTTTTT

CDR3 length: 18
J gene: TRBJ2-3
V gene: TRBV4-2
D gene: TRBD2
clone size: .
CDR3 protein: CASSQGPGLAGDTDTQYF
CDR3 DNA: TGTGCCAGCAGCCAAGGACCGGGACTAGCGGGGGACACAGATACGCAGTATTTT

CDR3 length: 15
J gene: TRBJ2-1
V gene: TRBV7-3
D gene: TRBD2
clone size: .
CDR3 protein: CASSLSSIAGVEQFF
CDR3 DNA: TGTGCCAGCAGCTTATCTAGTATAGCGGGAGTCGAGCAGTTCTTC

CDR3 length: 16
J gene: TRBJ2-3
V gene: TRBV7-2
D gene: TRBD2
clone size: few
CDR3 protein: CASSLERGSVLDTQYF
CDR3 DNA: TGTGCCAGCAGCTTAGAGCGGGGGAGCGTTTTGGATACGCAGTATTTT

CDR3 length: 16
J gene: TRBJ2-1
V gene: TRBV7-9
D gene: .
clone size: .
CDR3 protein: CASSLWGGGSYNEQFF
CDR3 DNA: TGTGCCAGCAGCTTATGGGGAGGGGGATCCTACAATGAGCAGTTCTTC

CDR3 length: 16
J gene: TRBJ2-2
V gene: TRBV13
D gene: TRBD2
clone size: once
CDR3 protein: CASSRAGTSGTGELFF
CDR3 DNA: TGTGCCAGCAGCCGGGCCGGGACTAGCGGGACCGGGGAGCTGTTTTTT

CDR3 length: 16
J gene: TRBJ2-3
V gene: TRBV2
D gene: TRBD2
clone size: .
CDR3 protein: CASSEYTGRATDTQYF
CDR3 DNA: TGTGCCAGCAGTGAATATACCGGGAGGGCCACAGATACGCAGTATTTT

CDR3 length: 14
J gene: TRBJ2-2
V gene: TRBV24-1
D gene: .
clone size: .
CDR3 protein: CATSENSYTGELFF
CDR3 DNA: TGTGCCACCAGTGAAAACAGTTACACCGGGGAGCTGTTTTTT

CDR3 length: 17
J gene: TRBJ1-2
V gene: TRBV19
D gene: TRBD1
clone size: once
CDR3 protein: CASSPPVTGTGRGGYTF
CDR3 DNA: TGTGCCAGTAGTCCCCCGGTCACCGGGACAGGGAGGGGTGGCTACACCTTC

CDR3 length: 13
J gene: TRBJ1-1
V gene: TRBV7-2
D gene: .
clone size: few
CDR3 protein: CASSLTPRTEAFF
CDR3 DNA: TGTGCCAGCAGCTTGACCCCGAGGACTGAAGCTTTCTTT

CDR3 length: 12
J gene: TRBJ2-1
V gene: TRBV28
D gene: .
clone size: .
CDR3 protein: CASSSNYYEQFF
CDR3 DNA: TGTGCCAGCAGTTCCAACTATTACGAGCAGTTCTTC

CDR3 length: 16
J gene: TRBJ2-1
V gene: TRBV5-8
D gene: .
clone size: once
CDR3 protein: CASSPEARGSYNEQFF
CDR3 DNA: TGTGCCAGCAGCCCCGAAGCTAGAGGGTCCTACAATGAGCAGTTCTTC

CDR3 length: 14
J gene: TRBJ1-1
V gene: TRBV27
D gene: TRBD1
clone size: once
CDR3 protein: CATHTGDGHTEAFF
CDR3 DNA: TGTGCCACCCATACAGGGGACGGGCACACTGAAGCTTTCTTT

CDR3 length: 13
J gene: TRBJ2-1
V gene: TRBV6-2/TRBV6-3
D gene: .
clone size: .
CDR3 protein: CASSKSLGNEQFF
CDR3 DNA: TGTGCCAGCAGCAAGTCACTCGGCAATGAGCAGTTCTTC